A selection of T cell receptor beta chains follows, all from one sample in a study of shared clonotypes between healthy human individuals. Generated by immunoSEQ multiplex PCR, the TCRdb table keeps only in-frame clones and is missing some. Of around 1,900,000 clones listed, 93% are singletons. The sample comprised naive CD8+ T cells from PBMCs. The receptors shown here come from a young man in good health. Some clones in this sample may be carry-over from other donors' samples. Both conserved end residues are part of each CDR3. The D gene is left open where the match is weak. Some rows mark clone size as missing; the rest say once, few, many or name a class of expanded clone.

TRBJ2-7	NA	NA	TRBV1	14	CTSSQALLSYEQYF	TGCACCAGCAGCCAAGCCTTACTCTCCTACGAGCAGTACTTC
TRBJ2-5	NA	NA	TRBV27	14	CASSQTSSRETQYF	TGTGCCAGCAGTCAAACATCCTCCCGAGAGACCCAGTACTTC
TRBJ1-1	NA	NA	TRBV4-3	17	CASSQDPGFGVNTEAFF	TGCGCCAGCAGCCAAGATCCCGGCTTCGGCGTGAACACTGAAGCTTTCTTT
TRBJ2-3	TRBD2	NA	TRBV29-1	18	CSVEGLAGGRIGLDTQYF	TGCAGCGTTGAAGGGCTAGCGGGAGGCCGTATAGGATTGGATACGCAGTATTTT
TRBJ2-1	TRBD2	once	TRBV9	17	CASTLAGGTGGYNEQFF	TGTGCCAGCACCCTGGCGGGGGGGACGGGTGGTTACAATGAGCAGTTCTTC
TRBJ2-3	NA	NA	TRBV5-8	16	CASSLAWLRGTDTQYF	TGTGCCAGCAGCTTGGCCTGGCTTAGAGGCACAGATACGCAGTATTTT
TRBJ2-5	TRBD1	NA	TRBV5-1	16	CASSLAPGQGDLTQYF	TGCGCCAGCAGCTTGGCCCCGGGACAGGGGGATTTGACCCAGTACTTC
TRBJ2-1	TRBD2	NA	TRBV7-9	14	CASEAGSFNNEQFF	TGTGCCAGTGAAGCGGGATCTTTCAACAATGAGCAGTTCTTC
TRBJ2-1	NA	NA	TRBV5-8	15	CASSLGERLNNEQFF	TGTGCCAGCAGCTTGGGGGAACGTCTCAACAATGAGCAGTTCTTC
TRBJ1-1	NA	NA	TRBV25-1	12	CAARTGGTEAFF	TGTGCCGCACGTACGGGGGGCACTGAAGCTTTCTTT
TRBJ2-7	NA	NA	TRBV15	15	CATSSERDLRDEQYF	TGTGCCACCAGCAGCGAAAGGGACCTACGGGACGAGCAGTACTTC
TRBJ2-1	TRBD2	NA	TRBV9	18	CASSVPEGASGAYNEQFF	TGTGCCAGCAGCGTACCAGAAGGGGCTAGCGGGGCTTACAATGAGCAGTTCTTC
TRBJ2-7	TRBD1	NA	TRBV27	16	CASSLIPGTGGYEQYF	TGTGCCAGCAGTCTAATACCCGGGACAGGGGGCTACGAGCAGTACTTC
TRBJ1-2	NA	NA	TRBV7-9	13	CASSPTVDYGYTF	TGTGCCAGCAGCCCGACAGTGGACTATGGCTACACCTTC
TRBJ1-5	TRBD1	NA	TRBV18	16	CASSVGRTGIEQPQHF	TGTGCCAGCTCAGTTGGTCGGACAGGCATAGAGCAGCCCCAGCATTTT
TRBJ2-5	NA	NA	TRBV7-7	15	CASSLGAGYQETQYF	TGTGCCAGCAGCTTAGGGGCAGGTTACCAAGAGACCCAGTACTTC
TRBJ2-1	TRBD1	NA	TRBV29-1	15	CSVESQGAPYNEQFF	TGCAGCGTTGAATCTCAGGGGGCCCCCTACAATGAGCAGTTCTTC
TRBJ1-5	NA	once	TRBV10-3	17	CAISDPRTSSSNQPQHF	TGTGCCATCAGTGACCCCAGGACCAGCTCTAGCAATCAGCCCCAGCATTTT
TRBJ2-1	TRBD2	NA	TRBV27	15	CASSVRLAGYNEQFF	TGTGCCAGCAGTGTGAGACTAGCGGGGTACAATGAGCAGTTCTTC
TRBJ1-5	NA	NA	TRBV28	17	CASSFFPPGQSNQPQHF	TGTGCCAGCAGTTTTTTTCCCCCGGGGCAGAGCAATCAGCCCCAGCATTTT
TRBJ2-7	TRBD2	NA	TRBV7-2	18	CASSSQLRRSGGAYEQYF	TGTGCCAGCAGCTCCCAGCTAAGGCGTAGCGGGGGAGCCTACGAGCAGTACTTC
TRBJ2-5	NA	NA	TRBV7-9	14	CASSLEYGLPTQYF	TGTGCCAGCAGCTTAGAGTACGGGCTACCTACCCAGTACTTC
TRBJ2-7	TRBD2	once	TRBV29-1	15	CSVEGGTSGYYEQYF	TGCAGCGTTGAAGGTGGGACTAGCGGTTACTACGAGCAGTACTTC
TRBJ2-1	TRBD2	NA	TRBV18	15	CASEQLAGVYNEQFF	TGTGCCAGCGAGCAGCTAGCGGGCGTCTACAATGAGCAGTTCTTC
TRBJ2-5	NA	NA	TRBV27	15	CASGGEPGWRETQYF	TGTGCCAGCGGGGGAGAGCCAGGCTGGCGGGAGACCCAGTACTTC
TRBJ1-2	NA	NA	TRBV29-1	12	CSVEGQEGGYTF	TGCAGCGTTGAAGGACAGGAAGGAGGCTACACCTTC
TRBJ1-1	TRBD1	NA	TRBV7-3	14	CASSKTGLNTEAFF	TGTGCCAGCAGTAAGACAGGGCTGAACACTGAAGCTTTCTTT
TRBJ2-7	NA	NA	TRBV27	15	CASSRRASVTYEQYF	TGTGCCAGCAGTAGACGGGCTAGCGTAACCTACGAGCAGTACTTC
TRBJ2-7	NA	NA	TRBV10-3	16	CAISERAGTLSYEQYF	TGTGCCATCAGTGAGAGGGCGGGAACCCTCTCCTACGAGCAGTACTTC
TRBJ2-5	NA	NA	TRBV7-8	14	CASSRRQREETQYF	TGTGCCAGCAGCCGCAGACAACGGGAGGAGACCCAGTACTTC
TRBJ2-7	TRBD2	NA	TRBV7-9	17	CASSSTSERGSSYEQYF	TGTGCCAGCAGCTCTACTAGCGAGCGGGGGAGCTCCTACGAGCAGTACTTC
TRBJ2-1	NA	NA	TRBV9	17	CASSVGGRAGSYNEQFF	TGTGCCAGCAGCGTAGGAGGCCGGGCGGGATCGTACAATGAGCAGTTCTTC
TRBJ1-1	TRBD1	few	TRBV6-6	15	CASSYLGQGDTEAFF	TGTGCCAGCAGTTATCTGGGACAGGGTGACACTGAAGCTTTCTTT
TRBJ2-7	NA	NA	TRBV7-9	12	CASSRADYRQYF	TGTGCCAGCAGTCGCGCCGACTATAGGCAGTACTTC
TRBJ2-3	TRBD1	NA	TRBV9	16	CASSAGTGSSTDTQYF	TGTGCCAGCAGCGCAGGGACAGGGTCGAGCACAGATACGCAGTATTTT
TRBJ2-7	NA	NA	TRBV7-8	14	CASLEGGGPYEQYF	TGTGCCAGCCTAGAGGGGGGAGGCCCCTACGAGCAGTACTTC
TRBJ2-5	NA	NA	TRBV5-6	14	CASSLAPSQETQYF	TGTGCCAGCAGCTTGGCCCCCAGCCAAGAGACCCAGTACTTC
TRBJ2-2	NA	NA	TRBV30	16	CAWSVPLRANTGELFF	TGTGCCTGGAGTGTACCCCTGCGAGCGAACACCGGGGAGCTGTTTTTT
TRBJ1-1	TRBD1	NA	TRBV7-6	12	CASSAGTVEAFF	TGTGCCAGCAGCGCAGGGACAGTTGAAGCTTTCTTT
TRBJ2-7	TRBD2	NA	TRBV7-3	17	CASSLSPPAGGSYEQYF	TGTGCCAGCAGCTTAAGTCCCCCAGCGGGAGGCTCCTACGAGCAGTACTTC
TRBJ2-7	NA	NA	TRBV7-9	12	CASSLSSAEQYF	TGTGCCAGCAGCTTAAGCTCAGCCGAGCAGTACTTC
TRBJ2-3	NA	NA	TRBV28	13	CASSPQLTDTQYF	TGTGCCAGCAGTCCCCAGCTAACAGATACGCAGTATTTT
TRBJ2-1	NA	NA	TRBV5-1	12	CASSFNAAEQFF	TGCGCCAGCAGCTTTAACGCCGCTGAGCAGTTCTTC
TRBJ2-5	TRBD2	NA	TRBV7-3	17	CASSALGGLAGGETQYF	TGTGCCAGCAGCGCCCTGGGGGGACTAGCGGGTGGGGAGACCCAGTACTTC
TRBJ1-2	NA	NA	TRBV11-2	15	CASSLGPGVGYGYTF	TGTGCCAGCAGCTTAGGGCCCGGGGTCGGCTATGGCTACACCTTC
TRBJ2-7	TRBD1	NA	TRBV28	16	CASSATGTGGFYEQYF	TGTGCCAGCAGTGCGACCGGGACAGGGGGCTTCTACGAGCAGTACTTC
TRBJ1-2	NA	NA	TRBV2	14	CASREDLATIGDTF	TGTGCCAGCAGAGAGGACCTGGCAACTATAGGGGACACCTTC
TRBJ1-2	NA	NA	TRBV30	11	CAWGEGYGYTF	TGTGCCTGGGGCGAGGGGTATGGCTACACCTTC
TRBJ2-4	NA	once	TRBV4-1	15	CASSQGGIAKNIQYF	TGCGCCAGCAGCCAAGGAGGGATTGCCAAAAACATTCAGTACTTC
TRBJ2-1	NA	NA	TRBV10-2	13	CASTGESYNEQFF	TGCGCCAGCACCGGAGAGTCCTACAATGAGCAGTTCTTC
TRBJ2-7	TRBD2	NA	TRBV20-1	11	CSGSSGNEQYF	TGCAGTGGGAGCAGCGGGAACGAGCAGTACTTC
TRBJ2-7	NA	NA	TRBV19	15	CASSHGPGQNYEQYF	TGTGCCAGTAGCCACGGACCGGGACAAAACTACGAGCAGTACTTC